Presented here are 8 T cell receptor beta chains from one specimen sequenced in a study of T cell repertoires in cytomegalovirus infection. From the reads, TCRdb called clonotypes with MiXCR, one entry per CDR3 protein. The sample includes 680,000 or so distinct CDR3 sequences, 35% seen only once; the top ten take roughly 2.8%. The sequencing sample was made of PBMCs. All receptors derive from a human donor in good health (CMV status not recorded). Some clones in this sample may be carry-over from other donors' samples.

This clonotype was observed a handful of times. The chain is built from TRBV5-6 and TRBJ1-2, with 8 positions matching TRBD1. This CDR3 contains 12 residues. In germline, CDR1 is SGHDT, CDR2 YYEEEE. The ends lost 10 bases at V and 7 bases at J; junction bases unmatched: 9. The CDR3, as DNA: TGTGCCGGCCCAGGGGGCCAGGGTGGCTACACCTTC. It codes for CAGPGGQGGYTF.

This clonotype was found a few times. The chain has TRBV7-9 and TRBJ2-7, with D perhaps given as TRBD1 or TRBD2 (5 bases each). This CDR3 has 15 amino acids. Germline values: CDR1 SEHNR, CDR2 FQNEAQ (reference sequence). V was clipped by 2 bases and J by 2 bases, with 13 bases between them. The chain's CDR3 is CASSLIGATTYEQYF. Written as DNA, the CDR3 is TGTGCCAGCAGCTTAATCGGGGCTACAACCTACGAGCAGTACTTC.

As concerns this clonotype: Being one base from a much bigger clone, this may be a read error. This chain links TRBV28 with TRBJ2-3; 9 nucleotides align to TRBD1. The CDR3 covers 15 residues. Germline loops: CDR1 MDHEN, CDR2 SYDVKM. DNA of the CDR3: TGTGACAGCAGTTTCGCCGGGACAGGGCTAAATACGCAGTATTTT. Protein sequence: CDSSFAGTGLNTQYF.

The chain has TRBV20-1 and TRBJ1-1; D unresolved. The CDR3 length is 11 residues. The germline V and J ends were trimmed by 6 bases and 0 bases, with 5 bases remaining between them. Per the germline V gene, CDR1 is DFQATT and CDR2 is SNEGSKA (reference sequence). CDR3 region: CSARLNTEAFF. The CDR3 DNA is TGCAGTGCGCGTTTGAACACTGAAGCTTTCTTT.

This clonotype came up a few times. The chain couples TRBV28 to TRBJ2-3, with D maybe TRBD1 (6 bases). From germline, CDR1 is MDHEN and CDR2 SYDVKM. The V gene lost 6 bases and the J gene lost 2 bases, with 21 bases spanning the gap. CDR3 length: 17 residues. The CDR3 bases are TGTGCCAGCAGCTCTAATACAGGGATCGTTTACACAGATACGCAGTATTTT. This codes for CASSSNTGIVYTDTQYF.

The chain links TRBV20-1 to TRBJ2-5, with D possibly being TRBD1 or TRBD2 (6 bases each). Trimming took off 3 bases at V and 3 bases at J, with 17 bases between the two ends. From germline, CDR1 is DFQATT and CDR2 SNEGSKA (reference sequence). The CDR3 spans 15 residues. The CDR3 nucleotides are TGCAGTGCTAGGGGAGGACAGACGAGGGAAGAGACCCAGTACTTC. Amino acid sequence: CSARGGQTREETQYF.

The table lists this clonotype with a count of one. The chain combines TRBV7-4 with TRBJ2-7, with D perhaps matching TRBD1 (7 bases). CDR1 and CDR2 from the germline V gene are SGHVT and SQSDAQ. The V end lost 4 bases, the J end lost 0 bases, and 19 bases lay between the germline ends. This CDR3 is 17 amino acids long. CDR3: CASSSSGGLMSSYEQYF. The CDR3 bases are TGTGCCAGCAGCTCGTCAGGGGGACTGATGAGCTCCTACGAGCAGTACTTC.

V and J are TRBV20-1 and TRBJ1-5; TRBD1 agrees at 7 bases. V gave up 0 bases and J gave up 4 bases; unmatched junction bases: 15. Germline V gene sequence: CDR1 DFQATT, CDR2 SNEGSKA (reference sequence). The CDR3 has 18 residues. The CDR3 DNA sequence: TGCAGTGCTAGAGATATCGACGAGGGGGCGGGTTGGAATCAGCCCCAGCATTTT. Protein sequence: CSARDIDEGAGWNQPQHF.